The rows below give T cell receptor beta chains drawn from one sample of a study of neurological immune-mediated disorders. One entry per CDR3 protein results from TCRdb running MiXCR on the 5' RACE reads. The profile shows about 95,000 distinct CDR3 sequences, roughly 4% of them singletons. The sequencing sample was made of PBMCs. These receptors were taken from a woman aged 18-35 years with multiple sclerosis. Both conserved end residues are part of each CDR3. A D gene is named only where the DNA matches it firmly. Clone size is given as how often the clone was seen (once, few, many) or a class if it is expanded.

D gene	V gene	clone size	J gene	CDR3 protein	CDR3 DNA
-	TRBV11-2	few	TRBJ2-7	CASGGSTYEQYF	TGTGCCAGTGGGGGGTCCACCTACGAGCAGTACTTC
-	TRBV20-1	many	TRBJ2-2	CSAIDPVRELFF	TGCAGTGCTATTGACCCGGTCAGGGAGCTGTTTTTT
-	TRBV20-1	many	TRBJ2-3	CSATGASSTDTQYF	TGCAGTGCTACCGGGGCCTCTAGCACAGATACGCAGTATTTT
TRBD2	TRBV10-3	many	TRBJ2-7	CAISGTSGRYEQYF	TGTGCCATCAGTGGGACTAGCGGTCGCTACGAGCAGTACTTC
-	TRBV5-1	many	TRBJ2-1	CASSSGLGGDEQFF	TGCGCCAGCAGCTCAGGACTAGGGGGCGATGAGCAGTTCTTC
-	TRBV7-2	many	TRBJ2-3	CASSLVVSATDTQYF	TGTGCCAGCAGCTTAGTGGTATCGGCGACAGATACGCAGTATTTT
TRBD1	TRBV5-5	many	TRBJ2-4	CASSLEAGGWNIQYF	TGTGCCAGCAGCTTGGAGGCAGGGGGCTGGAACATTCAGTACTTC
TRBD2	TRBV28	many	TRBJ2-7	CASSLTGTSGDEQYF	TGTGCCAGCAGTTTGACCGGGACTAGCGGGGACGAGCAGTACTTC
-	TRBV20-1	few	TRBJ2-2	CSAREAVTGELFF	TGCAGTGCTAGAGAGGCAGTCACCGGGGAGCTGTTTTTT
TRBD1	TRBV27	many	TRBJ1-6	CASSLPTGPNSPLHF	TGTGCCAGCAGTTTACCGACAGGGCCCAATTCACCCCTCCACTTT